The 4 T cell receptor beta chains below were found in one sample sequenced in a study of vaccination and CD4 T cells after COVID-19 (dated by TCRdb to between 2021 and 2022). The time point label on this specimen signifies: late sampling 161 to 241 days after vaccination in three convalescent patients. Explained via the paper, the treatment or condition label denotes: approximately nine-day PBMC culture with coronavirus spike peptide pools or control peptides (ViraFEST assay). Their antigens remain unidentified. The receptor library was made with PCR. Sequencing was performed on an Illumina iSeq 100. At the Johns Hopkins FTIC core, DNA from the cultured CD4+ T cells underwent TCR sequencing with the Oncomine TCR Beta short-read assay. Starting from the raw public reads, TCRdb applied fastp trimming at Q25, assembled clones with MiXCR and retained in-frame beta chains. Every entry covers one CDR3 protein and lists the most common genes and DNA from its rows. Here the sample has tens of thousands of distinct CDR3 sequences; less than 35% occur a single time. Of the sample, over 9.5% is held by the ten largest clones.

Source: CD4+ T cells from blood, cultured in vitro, taken about 7 months after SARS-CoV-2 vaccination. All receptors derive from a human donor who had recovered from COVID-19.

This chain joins TRBV7-8 and TRBJ1-5; D may be TRBD1 (5 bases). The CDR3 runs 16 residues. Germline lookup yields CDR1 SGHVS and CDR2 FQNEAQ. Trimming cost V 1 base and J 0 bases, with 10 bases left between them. The chain's CDR3 is CASSLEGLNSNQPQHF. CDR3 nucleotides: TGTGCCAGCAGCTTAGAGGGACTGAATAGCAATCAGCCCCAGCATTTT. The complete variable domain, with remaining parts taken from reference TRBV7-8 and TRBJ1-5, reads GAGVSQSPRYKVAKRGQDVALRCDPISGHVSLFWYQQALGQGPEFLTYFQNEAQLDKSGLPSDRFFAERPEGSVSTLKIQRTQQEDSAVYLCASSLEGLNSNQPQHFGDGTRLSIL.

The chain joins TRBV2 to TRBJ2-5, with D perhaps being TRBD1 or TRBD2 (6 bases each). The CDR3 loop spans 15 amino acids. V gave up 6 bases and J gave up 5 bases, with 19 bases separating them. CDR1 SNHLY and CDR2 FYNNEI come from the germline V gene. The CDR3 DNA sequence: TGTGCCAGCAGACCGTACAGGGTTGGGGGGGAGACCCAGTACTTC. This sequence encodes CASRPYRVGGETQYF.

By sample share, this clonotype is medium-sized. The chain employs TRBV7-2 and TRBJ1-5, with D unclear. Trimming left V 2 bases short and J 3 bases short, with 8 bases between. The CDR3 consists of 14 residues. Germline CDR1 SGHTA, CDR2 FQGNSA. CDR3 sequence: CASSLQSSNQPQHF. The CDR3 nucleotides read TGTGCCAGCAGCTTACAGAGCTCCAATCAGCCCCAGCATTTT.

This clonotype was detected a few times. J is TRBJ2-5 and V is TRBV7-8, with 11 bases fitting TRBD2. CDR1 is SGHVS, CDR2 FQNEAQ, per germline. Trimming removed 5 bases from V and 1 base from J; junction bases left unmatched: 6. The CDR3 loop spans 16 amino acids. The chain's CDR3 is CASSGRLAGIQETQYF. The CDR3 DNA follows: TGTGCCAGCAGCGGAAGACTAGCGGGGATCCAAGAGACCCAGTACTTC. Full variable domain (remainder filled in from reference TRBV7-8 and TRBJ2-5): GAGVSQSPRYKVAKRGQDVALRCDPISGHVSLFWYQQALGQGPEFLTYFQNEAQLDKSGLPSDRFFAERPEGSVSTLKIQRTQQEDSAVYLCASSGRLAGIQETQYFGPGTRLLVL.